This TCR beta chain was recovered during a study of blood T cell repertoires in COVID-19. Study context: Samples representing acute and convalescent COVID-19 were sourced from the United States, Italy and Spain.

V was cut by 2 bases and J by 8 bases, with 7 bases left in between. The CDR3 contains 12 residues. Germline assignment: CDR1 SGHNT and CDR2 YENEEA. With respect to this clone: Other DNA sequences in this sample translate to the same CDR3.

Produced via immunoSEQ multiplex PCR; TCRdb's table is partial and in-frame only. The sample includes approximately 290,000 clones, about four fifths of them seen just once. The chain uses TRBV11-3 and TRBJ2-1, with a weak D call TRBD1 (5 bases). Input material: peripheral blood. The TCR was taken from a person between 65 and 79 years old with COVID-19, enrolled during active disease. The CDR3 coding sequence is TGTGCCAGCAGCTTAAGGGGATATGAGCAGTTCTTC. It translates to CASSLRGYEQFF.